The sequence of this TCR beta chain was determined in a study of cytomegalovirus exposure and HLA in healthy donors. Broader study findings: The study designated 150 to 200 TCR beta chains cytomegalovirus-associated. Rarity marked most TCR sequences, yet some public TCRs occurred in many donors. The tendency of first-cohort TCR clusters to co-occur in the roughly 130 validation repertoires was the finding of a later analysis.

Sequencing was performed with immunoSEQ multiplex PCR; in TCRdb, only in-frame clones are kept and a portion is missing. The sample shows about 190,000 clones, roughly 80% of them seen only once. In germline, CDR1 is MNHEY, CDR2 SVGAGI. CDR3 length: 14 amino acids. The V end was cut by 10 bases, the J end by 3 bases, with 15 bases between. Separation from the roughly 680-subject first cohort characterized the 120-subject validation cohort, to which the donors belonged. This clone has just a few counts. No antigen is known for it. This clonotype was sampled from a man younger than 30 in good health and CMV-seropositive. Sequenced: PBMCs. This rearrangement joins TRBV6-5 to TRBJ2-2; D unclear. CDR3 coding DNA: TGTGCCACCCAGGAAGTCCGGTACACCGGGGAGCTGTTTTTT. Protein sequence: CATQEVRYTGELFF.